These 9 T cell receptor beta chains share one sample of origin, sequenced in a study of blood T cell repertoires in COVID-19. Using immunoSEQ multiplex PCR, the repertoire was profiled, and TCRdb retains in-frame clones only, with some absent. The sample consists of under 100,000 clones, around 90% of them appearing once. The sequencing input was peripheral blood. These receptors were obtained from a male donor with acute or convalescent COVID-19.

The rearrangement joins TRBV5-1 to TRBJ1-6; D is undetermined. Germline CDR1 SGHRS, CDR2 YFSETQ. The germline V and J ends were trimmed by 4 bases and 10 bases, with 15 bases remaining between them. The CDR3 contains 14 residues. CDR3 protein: CASSLGIDGSPLHF. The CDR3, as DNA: TGCGCCAGCAGCCTCGGGATTGATGGATCACCCCTCCACTTT.

The CDR3 sequence: CASSLAKDWQPQHF. CDR3 bases: TGTGCCAGCAGTTTAGCCAAGGACTGGCAGCCCCAGCATTTT. This chain uses TRBV28 with TRBJ1-5; D gene uncertain. V lost 2 bases, J lost 7 bases, and 12 bases lay in between. The CDR3 is made up of 14 amino acids. Germline values: CDR1 MDHEN, CDR2 SYDVKM. The whole variable domain, filled in from reference TRBV28 and TRBJ1-5, reads DVKVTQSSRYLVKRTGEKVFLECVQDMDHENMFWYRQDPGLGLRLIYFSYDVKMKEKGDIPEGYSVSREKKERFSLILESASTNQTSMYLCASSLAKDWQPQHFGDGTRLSIL.

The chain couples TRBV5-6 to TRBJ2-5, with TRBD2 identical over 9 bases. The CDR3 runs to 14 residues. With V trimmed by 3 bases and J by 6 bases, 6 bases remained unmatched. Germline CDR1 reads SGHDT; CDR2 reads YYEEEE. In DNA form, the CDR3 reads TGTGCCAGCAGCTCGCGGGGGGGCCGGAAGACCCAGTACTTC. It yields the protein CASSSRGGRKTQYF.

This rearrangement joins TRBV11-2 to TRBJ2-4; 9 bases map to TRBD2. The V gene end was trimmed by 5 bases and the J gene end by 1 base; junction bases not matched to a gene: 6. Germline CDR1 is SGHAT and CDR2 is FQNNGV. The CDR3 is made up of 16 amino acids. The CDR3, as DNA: TGTGCCAGCAGCCCCCCTAGCGGGGTGGCCAAAAACATTCAGTACTTC. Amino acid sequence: CASSPPSGVAKNIQYF.

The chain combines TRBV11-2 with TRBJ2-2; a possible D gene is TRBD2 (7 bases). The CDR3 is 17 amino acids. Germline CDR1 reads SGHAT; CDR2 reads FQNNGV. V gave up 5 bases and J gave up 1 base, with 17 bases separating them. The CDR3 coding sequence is TGTGCCAGCAGCCCCCGGGGGGCAGGGAGGAACACCGGGGAGCTGTTTTTT. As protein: CASSPRGAGRNTGELFF.

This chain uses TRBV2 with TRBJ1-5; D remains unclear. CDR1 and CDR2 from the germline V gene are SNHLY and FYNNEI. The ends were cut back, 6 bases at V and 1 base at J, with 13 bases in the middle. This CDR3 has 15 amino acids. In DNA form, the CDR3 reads TGTGCCAGCAGCCCTGACATTGGAAGCAATCAGCCCCAGCATTTT. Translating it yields CASSPDIGSNQPQHF.

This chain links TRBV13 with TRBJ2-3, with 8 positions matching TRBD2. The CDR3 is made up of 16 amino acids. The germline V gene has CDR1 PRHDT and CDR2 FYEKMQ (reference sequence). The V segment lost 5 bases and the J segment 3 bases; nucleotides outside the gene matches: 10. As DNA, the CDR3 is TGTGCCAGCAGCCGGGGGGGTATGGGGAGAACAGATACGCAGTATTTT. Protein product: CASSRGGMGRTDTQYF. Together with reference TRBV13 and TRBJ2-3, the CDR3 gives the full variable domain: AAGVIQSPRHLIKEKRETATLKCYPIPRHDTVYWYQQGPGQDPQFLISFYEKMQSDKGSIPDRFSAQQFSDYHSELNMSSLELGDSALYFCASSRGGMGRTDTQYFGPGTRLTVL.

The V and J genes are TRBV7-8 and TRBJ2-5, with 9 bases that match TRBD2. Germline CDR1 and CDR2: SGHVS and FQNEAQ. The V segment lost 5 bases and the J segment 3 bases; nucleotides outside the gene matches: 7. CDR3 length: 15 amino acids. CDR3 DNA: TGTGCCAGCAGCCCCGTAGCGGGGGCGAAAGAGACCCAGTACTTC. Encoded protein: CASSPVAGAKETQYF.

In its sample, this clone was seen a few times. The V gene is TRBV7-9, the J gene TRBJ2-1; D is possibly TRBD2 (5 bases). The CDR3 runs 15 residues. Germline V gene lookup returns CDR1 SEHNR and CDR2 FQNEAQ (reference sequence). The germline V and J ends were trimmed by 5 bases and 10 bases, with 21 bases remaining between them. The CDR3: CASSPSGITSLEQFF. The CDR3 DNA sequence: TGTGCCAGCAGCCCCAGCGGAATTACTAGTTTGGAGCAGTTCTTC.